This T cell receptor beta chain originates from a study of early T cells in non-severe SARS-CoV-2 infection. As to this clonotype: Its antigen is not known.

The CDR3 length is 14 residues. Trimming shortened V by 0 bases and J by 6 bases, and 9 bases separated the two germline ends. Germline V gene sequence: CDR1 LNHNV, CDR2 YYDKDF (reference sequence). TCRdb recomputed calls from the 5' RACE reads with MiXCR, one row per CDR3 protein. Of around 22,000 distinct CDR3 sequences in the sample, 3.5% to 4.5% were seen once. Study outcomes and limitations: Matching with VDJdb favored anti-spike CD8 responses (missing private and CD4 specificities).

The sample comprised whole blood. The J gene is TRBJ1-5, the V gene TRBV15, with D hard to call. The TCR sequence derives from an adult who was a healthcare worker with PCR-confirmed SARS-CoV-2 infection or an uninfected control (not recorded which). For the CDR3, the DNA is TGTGCCACCAGCAGAGATCTTAACGGTCAGCCCCAGCATTTT. Protein: CATSRDLNGQPQHF.